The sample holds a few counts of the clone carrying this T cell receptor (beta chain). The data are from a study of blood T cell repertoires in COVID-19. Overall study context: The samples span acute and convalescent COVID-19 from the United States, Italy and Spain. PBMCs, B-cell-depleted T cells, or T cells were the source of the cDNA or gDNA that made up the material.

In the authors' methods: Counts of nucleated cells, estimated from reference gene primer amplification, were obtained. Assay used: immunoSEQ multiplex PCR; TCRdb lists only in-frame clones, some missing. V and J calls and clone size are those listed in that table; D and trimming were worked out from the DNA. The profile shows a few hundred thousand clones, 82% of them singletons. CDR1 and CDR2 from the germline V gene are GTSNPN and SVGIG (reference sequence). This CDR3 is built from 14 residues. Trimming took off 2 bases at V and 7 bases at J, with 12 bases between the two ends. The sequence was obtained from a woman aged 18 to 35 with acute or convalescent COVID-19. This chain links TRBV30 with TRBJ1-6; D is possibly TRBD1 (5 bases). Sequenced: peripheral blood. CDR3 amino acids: CAWSRQHSNSPLHF. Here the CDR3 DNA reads TGTGCCTGGAGTCGACAGCATTCCAATTCACCCCTCCACTTT.